The source of this TCR beta chain is a study of early T cells in non-severe SARS-CoV-2 infection. Study background: Chains from this unsorted whole-blood bulk RNA could not be paired.

cDNA molecules, individually, were tagged with unique molecular identifiers. TCRdb re-derived calls from the 5' RACE reads in MiXCR, one entry per CDR3 protein. The data show about 77,000 distinct CDR3 sequences, roughly 16% seen once. This clonotype was seen more than once but under ten times. Germline assignment: CDR1 MGHRA and CDR2 YSYEKL. The CDR3 has 14 amino acids. Trimming took 1 base from V and 3 from J; bases not matched to a gene: 1. This TCR came from an adult who was a healthcare worker with PCR-confirmed SARS-CoV-2 infection or an uninfected control (not recorded which). Sequenced material: whole blood. This chain links TRBV4-1 with TRBJ2-5; TRBD1 matches 8 bases. The CDR3 nucleotides are TGCGCCAGCAGCCAAGTGACAGGGGAAGAGACCCAGTACTTC. It codes for CASSQVTGEETQYF.